This entry concerns a single T cell receptor beta chain. The target antigen is unknown. The data were obtained in a study of cytomegalovirus exposure and HLA in healthy donors. CDR1 is SGHTA and CDR2 is FQGNSA in the germline V gene. The V and J ends lost 1 base and 8 bases, in that order; junction bases with no gene match: 6. This CDR3 comprises 15 residues. Study observations and caveats: An assumption of roughly uniform sequencing depth across donors underlay the presence/absence analyses.

PCR used 60 Vbeta primers and 13 Jbeta primers. Study processing details: Later, tens of millions of unique TCR beta chains were counted in an analysis, and 10 million to 12 million of them were shared. Clones were read by immunoSEQ multiplex PCR, and TCRdb kept only the in-frame ones, dropping some. V and J calls and clone size are given by that table; D and trimming were obtained from the DNA. The top ten clones hold around 2.5% of a sample with about 170,000 clones, 70% to 90% of them seen once. The V gene is TRBV7-2, the J gene TRBJ1-4; 8 bases align to TRBD1. The receptor was derived from a man aged 25 to 45 in good health and CMV-seropositive. The sequenced sample consisted of PBMCs. CDR3: CASSLGAGGWEKLFF. The CDR3 DNA reads as TGTGCCAGCAGCTTAGGGGCAGGGGGCTGGGAAAAACTGTTTTTT.